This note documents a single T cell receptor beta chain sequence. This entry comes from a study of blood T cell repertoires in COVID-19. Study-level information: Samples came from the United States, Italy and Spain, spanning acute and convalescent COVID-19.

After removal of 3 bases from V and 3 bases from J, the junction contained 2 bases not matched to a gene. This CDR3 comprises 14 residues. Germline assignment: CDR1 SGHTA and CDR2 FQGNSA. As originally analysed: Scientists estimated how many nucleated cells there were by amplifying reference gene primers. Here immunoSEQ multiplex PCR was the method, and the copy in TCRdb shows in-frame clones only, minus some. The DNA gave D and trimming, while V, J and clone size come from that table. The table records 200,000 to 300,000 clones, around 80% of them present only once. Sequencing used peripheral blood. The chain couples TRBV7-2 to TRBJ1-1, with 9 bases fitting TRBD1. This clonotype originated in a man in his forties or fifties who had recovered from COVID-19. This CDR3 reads CASSFDRGDTEAFF. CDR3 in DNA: TGTGCCAGCAGCTTTGACAGGGGGGACACTGAAGCTTTCTTT.